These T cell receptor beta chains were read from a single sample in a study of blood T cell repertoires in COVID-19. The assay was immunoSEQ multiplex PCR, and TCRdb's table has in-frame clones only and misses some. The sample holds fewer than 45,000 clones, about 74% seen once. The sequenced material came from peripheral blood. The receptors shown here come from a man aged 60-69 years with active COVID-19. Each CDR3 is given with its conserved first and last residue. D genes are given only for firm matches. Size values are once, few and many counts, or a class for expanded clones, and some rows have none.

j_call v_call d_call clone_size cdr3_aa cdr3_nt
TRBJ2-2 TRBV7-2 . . CASSLAGFDTGELFF TGTGCCAGCAGCTTAGCGGGCTTTGACACCGGGGAGCTGTTTTTT
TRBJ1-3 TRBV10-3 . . CAISEEGGWTTIYF TGTGCCATCAGTGAGGAGGGGGGGTGGACCACCATATATTTT
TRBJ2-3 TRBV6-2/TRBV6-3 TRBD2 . CASSSVSGGAWYGDTQYF TGTGCCAGCAGTTCCGTTAGCGGGGGGGCATGGTATGGAGATACGCAGTATTTT
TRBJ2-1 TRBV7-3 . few CASSSSKVEQFF TGTGCCAGCAGCTCTAGTAAGGTTGAGCAGTTCTTC
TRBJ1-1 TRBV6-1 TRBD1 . CASSEAQGDTEAFF TGTGCCAGCAGTGAAGCGCAGGGGGACACTGAAGCTTTCTTT
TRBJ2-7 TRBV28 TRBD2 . CASSFVLRLAGSYEQYF TGTGCCAGCAGTTTCGTCCTGCGGCTAGCGGGATCCTACGAGCAGTACTTC
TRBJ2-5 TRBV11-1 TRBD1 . CASSFGLQGGETQYF TGTGCCAGCAGCTTCGGACTTCAAGGGGGCGAGACCCAGTACTTC
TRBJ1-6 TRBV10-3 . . CAINQQGRGASPLHF TGTGCCATCAACCAACAGGGAAGAGGGGCTTCACCCCTCCACTTT
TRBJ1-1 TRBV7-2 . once CASSLSREVAFF TGTGCCAGCAGCTTATCGAGGGAAGTGGCTTTCTTT
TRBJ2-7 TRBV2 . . CASRGLTPVYEQYF TGTGCCAGCAGGGGACTGACCCCAGTCTACGAGCAGTACTTC
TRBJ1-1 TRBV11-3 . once CASSLGGTNTEAFF TGTGCCAGCAGCTTGGGGGGGACGAACACTGAAGCTTTCTTT
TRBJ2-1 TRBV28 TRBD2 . CASSSLSVREYKDNEQFF TGTGCCAGCAGTTCCCTCTCGGTGCGGGAGTATAAGGACAATGAGCAGTTCTTC
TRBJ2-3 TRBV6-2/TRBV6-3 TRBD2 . CASSYGGASGGFTDTQYF TGTGCCAGCAGTTACGGAGGAGCTAGCGGGGGTTTCACAGATACGCAGTATTTT
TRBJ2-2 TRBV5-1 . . CASSSGGTNTGELFF TGCGCCAGCAGCTCGGGGGGCACGAACACCGGGGAGCTGTTTTTT
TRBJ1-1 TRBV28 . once CASSSDSPRIAFF TGTGCCAGCAGTTCCGACAGTCCCCGTATAGCTTTCTTT
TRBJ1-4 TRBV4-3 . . CASSLGEGRSTNEKLFF TGCGCCAGCAGCCTCGGGGAAGGGCGGTCAACTAATGAAAAACTGTTTTTT
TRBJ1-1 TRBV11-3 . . CASSLTGGNTEAFF TGTGCCAGCAGCTTAACGGGGGGGAACACTGAAGCTTTCTTT
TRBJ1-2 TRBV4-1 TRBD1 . CASSHTGEYGYTF TGCGCCAGCAGCCATACAGGGGAATATGGCTACACCTTC
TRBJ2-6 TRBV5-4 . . CASSLAVGPGANVLTF TGTGCCAGCAGCTTGGCCGTGGGGCCAGGGGCCAACGTCCTGACTTTC
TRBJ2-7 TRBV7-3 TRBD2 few CASSLLAGVNEQYF TGTGCCAGCAGCCTCCTAGCGGGAGTAAACGAGCAGTACTTC
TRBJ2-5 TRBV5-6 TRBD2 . CASGGRAQETQYF TGTGCCAGCGGCGGGAGGGCGCAGGAGACCCAGTACTTC
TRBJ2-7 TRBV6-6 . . CASSYSSRGHSYEQYF TGTGCCAGCAGTTACTCTTCTAGGGGCCACTCCTACGAGCAGTACTTC
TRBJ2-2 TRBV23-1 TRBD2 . CARTGGTGELFF TGCGCCCGGACGGGGGGGACCGGGGAGCTGTTTTTT
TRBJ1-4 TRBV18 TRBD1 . CASSPRAGQNEKLFF TGTGCCAGCTCACCACGTGCGGGACAGAATGAAAAACTGTTTTTT
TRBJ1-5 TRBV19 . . CASSTAGSPVGQPQHF TGTGCCAGTAGTACTGCCGGGAGCCCCGTGGGGCAGCCCCAGCATTTT
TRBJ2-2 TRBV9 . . CASRRTSNTGELFF TGTGCCAGCAGGCGGACATCGAACACCGGGGAGCTGTTTTTT
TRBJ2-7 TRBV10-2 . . CASSEGVAASYEQYF TGCGCCAGCAGTGAAGGAGTAGCGGCCTCCTACGAGCAGTACTTC
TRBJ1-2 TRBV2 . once CASSEFGEGYTF TGTGCCAGCAGTGAGTTTGGGGAGGGCTACACCTTC
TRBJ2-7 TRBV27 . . CASSLLDGTYEQYF TGTGCCAGCAGTTTATTGGACGGGACCTACGAGCAGTACTTC
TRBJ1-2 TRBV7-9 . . CASSLAWSGGGYTF TGTGCCAGCAGCTTAGCTTGGTCCGGAGGCGGCTACACCTTC
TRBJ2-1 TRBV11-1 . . CASSLERAGYMNEQFF TGTGCCAGCAGCTTAGAGCGAGCGGGTTATATGAATGAGCAGTTCTTC
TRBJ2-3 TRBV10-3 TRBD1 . CAIRTGTGATDTQYF TGTGCCATCAGGACCGGGACAGGGGCAACAGATACGCAGTATTTT
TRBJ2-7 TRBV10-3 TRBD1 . CAIRDRATYEQYF TGTGCCATCAGGGACAGGGCCACCTACGAGCAGTACTTC
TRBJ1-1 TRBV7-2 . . CASSLRTEAFF TGTGCCAGCAGCTTACGGACTGAAGCTTTCTTT
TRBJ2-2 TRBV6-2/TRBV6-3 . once CASSLGLSGELFF TGTGCCAGCAGCCTTGGACTTTCCGGGGAGCTGTTTTTT
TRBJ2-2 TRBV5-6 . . CASSLGTVVMAGELFF TGTGCCAGCAGCTTAGGTACAGTCGTGATGGCCGGGGAGCTGTTTTTT
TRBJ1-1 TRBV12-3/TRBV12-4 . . CASSPRRNTEAFF TGTGCCAGCAGCCCGAGGAGGAACACTGAAGCTTTCTTT
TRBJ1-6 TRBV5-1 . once CASSFWANSPLHF TGCGCCAGCAGCTTTTGGGCCAATTCACCCCTCCACTTT
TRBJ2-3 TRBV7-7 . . CASSLAPQNTQYF TGTGCTAGCAGCTTAGCCCCTCAGAATACGCAGTATTTT
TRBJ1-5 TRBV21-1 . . CASSKGGGYSNQPQHF TGTGCCAGCAGCAAAGGGGGGGGATATAGCAATCAGCCCCAGCATTTT
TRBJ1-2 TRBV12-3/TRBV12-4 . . CASSSTGLGYTF TGTGCCAGCAGTTCCACAGGGCTCGGCTACACCTTC
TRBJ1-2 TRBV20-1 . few CSATFYGYTF TGCAGTGCTACCTTCTATGGCTACACCTTC
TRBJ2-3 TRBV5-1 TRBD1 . CASSSLTRTGHSGDTQYF TGCGCCAGCAGCTCCCTCACACGGACAGGGCACTCGGGAGATACGCAGTATTTT
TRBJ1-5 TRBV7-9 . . CASSDDNRDQPQHF TGTGCCAGCAGCGACGACAACAGGGATCAGCCCCAGCATTTT
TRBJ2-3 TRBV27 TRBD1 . CASSWGTGRDTQYF TGTGCCAGCAGTTGGGGGACAGGGAGAGATACGCAGTATTTT
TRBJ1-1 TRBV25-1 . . CASSVEGAEAFF TGTGCCAGCAGTGTAGAGGGGGCTGAAGCTTTCTTT
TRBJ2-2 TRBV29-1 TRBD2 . CSVESGGGTGELFF TGCAGCGTTGAGTCGGGGGGTGGCACCGGGGAGCTGTTTTTT
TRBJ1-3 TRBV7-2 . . CASSKLAAGSFSGNTIYF TGTGCCAGCAGTAAATTGGCCGCCGGGTCCTTCTCTGGAAACACCATATATTTT
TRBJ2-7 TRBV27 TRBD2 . CASSFGLAVYEQYF TGTGCCAGCAGTTTCGGACTAGCGGTTTACGAGCAGTACTTC
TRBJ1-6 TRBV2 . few CASTPTDNNSPLHF TGTGCCAGCACCCCAACAGACAATAATTCACCCCTCCACTTT
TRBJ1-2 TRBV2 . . CASSVRDIYGYTF TGTGCCAGCAGTGTCCGGGACATCTATGGCTACACCTTC
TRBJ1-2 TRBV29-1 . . CSVDLANSYGYAF TGCAGCGTTGATCTAGCGAACTCCTATGGCTACGCCTTC
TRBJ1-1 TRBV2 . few CASGSGNTEAFF TGTGCCAGCGGATCAGGGAACACTGAAGCTTTCTTT